The clone carrying this T cell receptor beta chain was detected only once. Its specificity is not known. Treatment described: roughly 18 received Ad26.COV2.S at low or high dose, single or two shots; 5 received placebo; per-sample allocation not given. The samples date from day 63 after the first vaccine or placebo injection. In Boston, an adult donor aged 18-55 years took part. These data originate in a study of Ad26.COV2.S vaccination and SARS-CoV-2 variants. Clones were read by immunoSEQ multiplex PCR, and TCRdb kept only the in-frame ones, dropping some. The sample has under 500,000 clones; around 92% are singletons. Germline V gene sequence: CDR1 SGHRS, CDR2 YFSETQ. The V segment lost 4 bases and the J segment 5 bases; nucleotides outside the gene matches: 10. The CDR3 runs to 15 residues. Whole-study findings and limits: Relative to placebo recipients, vaccine recipients exhibited elevated spike-specific TCR breadth. Those who received vaccine or placebo ended up with similar non-spike TCR breadth. The TCR-based breadth and depth measures might underestimate overall T cell responses.

Material: peripheral blood, obtained in a trial of Ad26.COV2.S vaccine versus placebo. The receptor was isolated from a person between 18 and 65 years old who received the Ad26.COV2.S COVID-19 vaccine or a placebo. The V and J genes are TRBV5-1 and TRBJ1-1; the match to TRBD1 covers 8 bases. The CDR3 here is CASSPGQGKGTEAFF. The CDR3 DNA reads TGCGCCAGCAGCCCTGGACAGGGAAAGGGTACTGAAGCTTTCTTT.